This T cell receptor beta chain came from a study of T cells in women clearing cervical HPV infection. In the study overall: Controls gave blood once infection was undetectable; cases at lesion identification. Only a few women had HLA typing results available. Study results and caveats: Cases and controls were distinguished at AUC approximately 0.8 by richness and V genes.

immunoSEQ multiplex PCR used an average of around 1,200 ng genomic DNA. The protocol was immunoSEQ multiplex PCR, while the TCRdb copy is restricted to in-frame clones and leaves out a portion. The sample yields about 27,000 clones, of which the top ten take up roughly 10%. A word on this clone: Its antigen remains unknown. The sequenced fragment ends 3 residues before the CDR3 boundary, so the rest is inferred from the germline J gene.

This CDR3 spans 14 amino acids. Germline V CDR1 and CDR2: MNHGY, SVAAGI. The source of this sequence is a woman between 18 and 70 years old with a cervical HPV16 infection that either progressed to CIN3+ or cleared (not recorded which). This rearrangement joins TRBV6-9 to TRBJ2-2; a possible D gene is TRBD1 (6 bases). Material for sequencing was blood buffy coat. CDR3 DNA, as far as it was read: TGTGCCAGACCCCAACCTGAACAGGGAGAGAAG. It specifies CARPQPEQGEK. The entire CDR3 sequence reads CARPQPEQGEKLFF.